This T cell receptor (beta chain) was retrieved from a study of shared clonotypes between healthy human individuals. Whole-study context: There were three CD4 naive, three CD4 memory, two CD8 naive and one CD8 memory plates per donor.

In the source study's methods: In the immunoSEQ data, sequences were junction-only and lacked quality scores, so filtering differed. Method: immunoSEQ multiplex PCR; TCRdb's copy keeps in-frame clones and lacks some. From that table come the V and J calls and clone size; the DNA was used to work out D and trimming. The sample has fewer than 200,000 clones; approximately 62% are singletons. V was cut by 6 bases and J by 3 bases, with 12 bases left in between. Germline CDR1 SGHAT, CDR2 FQNNGV. The CDR3 covers 13 residues. V gene TRBV11-2 combines with J gene TRBJ2-7, with D perhaps matching TRBD1 or TRBD2 (6 bases each). The sequence was obtained from a man aged 25 to 45 in good health. Sample: memory CD4+ T cells sorted from blood. Specified subset: CD45RA-negative fraction. The CDR3 DNA reads TGTGCCAGCAGTCTAGGGGGGTTCTACGAGCAGTACTTC. This gives the protein CASSLGGFYEQYF.